Presented here are 28 T cell receptor beta chains from one specimen sequenced in a study of blood T cells in healthy people across ages. The use of a sample-barcoded 5' primer and a J-beta primer mix characterized a second PCR of roughly 6 to 11 cycles. TCRdb called the 5' RACE reads again in MiXCR, with one record for every CDR3 protein. The repertoire has around 800,000 distinct CDR3 sequences, about 47% of them found once; the top ten carry 15% to 20%. Material for sequencing was blood. The receptors originated from a man at least 80 years old in good health.

This clonotype has just a few counts. The J gene is TRBJ2-1, the V gene TRBV20-1, with 7 bases lining up with TRBD2. This CDR3 comprises 13 residues. Germline CDR1 is DFQATT and CDR2 is SNEGSKA (reference sequence). Trimming at V came to 6 bases and at J to 0 bases, leaving 2 bases not matched to a gene. CDR3 region: CSAQRGSYNEQFF. The CDR3 coding sequence is TGCAGTGCGCAGCGGGGCTCCTACAATGAGCAGTTCTTC.

V gene TRBV7-3 combines with J gene TRBJ2-1; the match to TRBD2 covers 15 bases. V was clipped by 4 bases and J by 7 bases; unmatched bases: 8. Germline-derived CDR1 and CDR2 are SGHTA and FQGTGA. The CDR3 spans 17 residues. CDR3 loop: CASSSQGLAGGENEQFF. CDR3 coding DNA: TGTGCCAGCAGCTCCCAGGGACTAGCGGGAGGTGAAAATGAGCAGTTCTTC.

This clonotype came up many times. The rearrangement links TRBV28 to TRBJ2-7; 11 bases line up with TRBD2. V gave up 4 bases and J gave up 4 bases; unmatched junction bases: 12. Germline CDR1 and CDR2: MDHEN and SYDVKM. This CDR3 is built from 17 residues. The CDR3 bases are TGTGCCAGCAGTTGGCTAGCGGGAGGCCTTTATAAGTACGAGCAGTACTTC. Its translation: CASSWLAGGLYKYEQYF. The full variable domain, in which reference TRBV28 and TRBJ2-7 provide the parts outside the CDR3, is DVKVTQSSRYLVKRTGEKVFLECVQDMDHENMFWYRQDPGLGLRLIYFSYDVKMKEKGDIPEGYSVSREKKERFSLILESASTNQTSMYLCASSWLAGGLYKYEQYFGPGTRLTVT.

The chain couples TRBV29-1 to TRBJ2-6, with unresolved D. This CDR3 comprises 12 residues. The germline V and J ends were trimmed by 5 bases and 0 bases, with 2 bases remaining between them. CDR1 and CDR2 (germline): SQVTM, ANQGSEA. The CDR3 loop is CSVTSGANVLTF. CDR3 bases: TGCAGCGTTACCTCTGGGGCCAACGTCCTGACTTTC. Together with reference TRBV29-1 and TRBJ2-6, the CDR3 gives the full variable domain: SAVISQKPSRDICQRGTSLTIQCQVDSQVTMMFWYRQQPGQSLTLIATANQGSEATYESGFVIDKFPISRPNLTFSTLTVSNMSPEDSSIYLCSVTSGANVLTFGAGSRLTVL.

The CDR3 bases are TGCGCCAGCAGCTTGGTGAGCGGGAGCTCCTACAATGAGCAGTACTTC. Its protein product is CASSLVSGSSYNEQYF. The chain joins TRBV5-1 to TRBJ2-1; 8 positions agree with TRBD2. The last part of the DNA fits TRBJ2-7 better; the J call may be wrong. CDR3 length equals 16 residues. Germline CDR1 reads SGHRS; CDR2 reads YFSETQ.

This clonotype was counted only a few times. The genes are TRBV6-5 and TRBJ2-5, with 13 bases matching TRBD2. TRBJ2-7 matches the DNA end more closely, so the J call is doubtful. CDR3 length equals 16 residues. CDR1 and CDR2 from the germline V gene are MNHEY and SVGAGI. Here the CDR3 reads CASRRSRTSGGYEQYF. CDR3 nucleotides: TGTGCCAGCAGAAGGTCGAGGACTAGCGGGGGTTACGAGCAGTACTTC.

This clonotype was counted at least ten times. This chain links TRBV7-2 with TRBJ2-7; 7 positions match TRBD2. After removal of 0 bases from V and 3 bases from J, the junction contained 5 bases not matched to a gene. The CDR3 sequence is 15 residues long. Germline loops: CDR1 SGHTA, CDR2 FQGNSA. This CDR3 is CASSLATGGGYEQYF. CDR3 DNA: TGTGCCAGCAGCTTAGCGACGGGAGGAGGCTACGAGCAGTACTTC. Supplemented by reference TRBV7-2 and TRBJ2-7, the full variable domain reads GAGVSQSPSNKVTEKGKDVELRCDPISGHTALYWYRQSLGQGLEFLIYFQGNSAPDKSGLPSDRFSAERTGGSVSTLTIQRTQQEDSAVYLCASSLATGGGYEQYFGPGTRLTVT.

The chain combines TRBV5-1 with TRBJ2-3, with D unresolved. Trimming pared 4 bases from V and 0 bases from J, leaving 15 bases between. The CDR3 is made up of 16 amino acids. Germline CDR1 is SGHRS and CDR2 is YFSETQ. In nucleotides, the CDR3 is TGCGCCAGCAGCCCTGGGGTAGCAGCTAGCACAGATACGCAGTATTTT. It encodes CASSPGVAASTDTQYF.

J is TRBJ2-1 and V is TRBV3-1; D may be TRBD1 (5 bases). This CDR3 region has 15 residues. Germline CDR1 reads LGHDT; CDR2 reads YNNKEL (reference sequence). The V and J ends lost 2 bases and 4 bases respectively, with 12 bases between them. CDR3 nucleotide sequence: TGTGCCAGCAGCCAATTTGGGGCGACGTACAATGAGCAGTTCTTC. Residues: CASSQFGATYNEQFF.

Concerning this clonotype itself: This may come from a read error, since a much larger clone is one base off. The genes are TRBV28 and TRBJ1-2; D might be TRBD1 (5 bases). Per the germline V gene, CDR1 is MDHEN and CDR2 is SYDVKM. The CDR3 consists of 14 residues. The CDR3: CATPLGPGRNGCTF. In DNA form, the CDR3 reads TGTGCCACCCCCTTGGGGCCAGGGCGTAATGGCTGCACCTTC.

V gene TRBV12-3 or TRBV12-4 combines with J gene TRBJ2-1; D is possibly TRBD1 (5 bases). The CDR3 contains 14 residues. Trimming removed 4 bases from V and 6 bases from J, with 13 bases in between. CDR3 in amino acids: CASSYLGRANEQFF. CDR3 bases: TGTGCCAGCAGTTATCTCGGCAGGGCCAATGAGCAGTTCTTC.

In DNA form, the CDR3 reads TGCAGTGCTTTGGCCGGTGCGGGAGGGCCACTCGAGCAGTACTTC. This encodes CSALAGAGGPLEQYF. This chain uses TRBV20-1 with TRBJ2-5, with 9 bases fitting TRBD2. Gene TRBJ2-7 matches the end of the DNA better, so the J call may be wrong. Germline V lookup: CDR1 DFQATT, CDR2 SNEGSKA (reference sequence). CDR3 length: 15 residues.

This clonotype was seen ten or more times. The chain employs TRBV6-2 or TRBV6-3 and TRBJ2-1, with D maybe TRBD2 (6 bases). There are 14 residues in the CDR3. V was cut by 7 bases and J by 2 bases, with 12 bases left in between. The germline gives CDR1 MNHEY, CDR2 SVGEGT. DNA of the CDR3: TGTGCCAGCACCTCTTGGGAGGCCTACAATGAGCAGTTCTTC. This codes for CASTSWEAYNEQFF.

The sample holds a few counts of this clonotype. J is TRBJ2-1 and V is TRBV29-1, with D unclear. This CDR3 comprises 13 residues. V lost 8 bases, J lost 0 bases, and 11 bases lay in between. The germline CDR1 and CDR2 sequences are SQVTM and ANQGSEA. The CDR3 nucleotides read TGCAGCTGCGCGGCCAGCTCCTACAATGAGCAGTTCTTC. This translates into CSCAASSYNEQFF.

The table lists this clonotype with a few counts. This sequence joins TRBV7-2 and TRBJ1-5, with 9 nucleotides matching TRBD1. The germline gives CDR1 SGHTA, CDR2 FQGNSA. Trimming at V came to 5 bases and at J to 4 bases, leaving 9 bases not matched to a gene. The CDR3 runs to 16 residues. DNA for the CDR3: TGTGCCAGCAGCCGATCTTATGGACAGGGGAATCAGCCCCAGCATTTT. Translated: CASSRSYGQGNQPQHF.

The table lists this clonotype with a few counts. CDR3 amino acids: CASSPEGQSNQPQHF. CDR3 in DNA: TGTGCCAGCAGCCCCGAGGGACAGAGCAATCAGCCCCAGCATTTT. The chain carries TRBV7-2 and TRBJ1-5; TRBD1 agrees at 7 bases. V shed 5 bases, J shed 1 base, and the junction held 5 bases outside the gene matches. The germline gives CDR1 SGHTA, CDR2 FQGNSA. This CDR3 spans 15 amino acids.

This chain uses TRBV30 with TRBJ2-1; D is unresolved. CDR1 is GTSNPN and CDR2 is SVGIG in the germline V gene (reference sequence). The CDR3 has 12 residues. Trimming left V 8 bases short and J 7 bases short, with 15 bases between. The CDR3 loop reads CARSLQTNEQFF. The CDR3 DNA reads as TGTGCCAGGTCACTACAGACTAATGAGCAGTTCTTC.

This chain connects TRBV2 to TRBJ2-7; D might be TRBD1 (6 bases). This CDR3 is built from 14 residues. V was trimmed by 4 bases and J by 3 bases, leaving 13 bases between them. CDR1 is SNHLY and CDR2 is FYNNEI in the germline V gene. CDR3 sequence (DNA): TGTGCCAGCAGTGCCCGGGACATACTCTACGAGCAGTACTTC. Translating it yields CASSARDILYEQYF.

This clonotype was found a few times. The CDR3 protein is CASSPMASGSYEQYF. DNA for the CDR3: TGTGCCAGCAGCCCAATGGCTAGCGGGAGCTACGAGCAGTACTTC. V and J are TRBV7-8 and TRBJ2-7, with TRBD2 matching over 10 bases. After removal of 5 bases from V and 3 bases from J, the junction contained 7 bases not matched to a gene. Per germline, CDR1 SGHVS and CDR2 FQNEAQ. This CDR3 spans 15 amino acids.

The gene calls are TRBV10-3 and TRBJ1-4; maybe TRBD1 (5 bases). Trimming cost V 6 bases and J 5 bases, with 13 bases left between them. CDR1 is ENHRY and CDR2 is SYGVKD in the germline V gene. The CDR3 extends over 14 amino acids. For the CDR3, the DNA is TGTGCCATCAGAGGGGACTACGGGAATGAAAAACTGTTTTTT. Its translation is CAIRGDYGNEKLFF.

The V gene is TRBV20-1, the J gene TRBJ2-5; 8 nucleotides line up with TRBD2. The DNA matches TRBJ2-4 better at its end, which makes the J call doubtful. Germline CDR1 is DFQATT and CDR2 is SNEGSKA (reference sequence). The CDR3 length is 13 residues. In DNA, the CDR3 is TGCAGTGCGCCGACGGGAGGGAAAAACATTCAGTACTTC. It is translated as CSAPTGGKNIQYF.

J is TRBJ1-2 and V is TRBV29-1; no reliable D call. Trimming removed 7 bases from V and 4 bases from J, with 10 bases in between. This CDR3 is built from 11 residues. Per germline, CDR1 SQVTM and CDR2 ANQGSEA. CDR3 bases: TGCAGCGACGGTGGCAGCTATGGCTACACCTTC. Its protein is CSDGGSYGYTF.

Only a few counts were recorded for this clonotype. The V and J genes are TRBV5-1 and TRBJ1-2; a possible D gene is TRBD1 (5 bases). Germline CDR1 and CDR2: SGHRS and YFSETQ. CDR3 length: 13 amino acids. V was cut by 3 bases and J by 7 bases, with 13 bases left in between. The CDR3 region has the DNA TGCGCCAGCAGCTCGGACGGGGCGCCTGGCTACACCTTC. Translating it yields CASSSDGAPGYTF. Complete variable domain (other parts from reference TRBV5-1 and TRBJ1-2): KAGVTQTPRYLIKTRGQQVTLSCSPISGHRSVSWYQQTPGQGLQFLFEYFSETQRNKGNFPGRFSGRQFSNSRSEMNVSTLELGDSALYLCASSSDGAPGYTFGSGTRLTVV.

The chain has TRBV4-2 and TRBJ2-7; weak D call: TRBD1 (6 bases). The CDR3 totals 15 residues. V lost 0 bases to trimming and J lost 2 bases, with 11 bases between them. Germline CDR1 reads LGHNA; CDR2 reads YNFKEQ. Here the CDR3 reads CASSQEQDSPYEQYF. The CDR3, as DNA: TGTGCCAGCAGCCAAGAACAGGACAGCCCCTACGAGCAGTACTTC.

This clonotype was detected only a few times. This chain connects TRBV7-3 to TRBJ2-5, with 7 bases aligning to TRBD1. Trimming took 5 bases from V and 4 from J; bases not matched to a gene: 7. The CDR3 spans 14 residues. Germline V gene data show CDR1 as SGHTA and CDR2 as FQGTGA. The chain's CDR3 is CASSPTGSRETQYF. CDR3 nucleotides: TGTGCCAGCAGCCCGACAGGGTCTCGAGAGACCCAGTACTTC.

This clonotype was picked up many times. The rearrangement joins TRBV5-1 to TRBJ2-7, with D possibly being TRBD1 (6 bases). V lost 3 bases, J lost 5 bases, and 24 bases lay in between. CDR1 and CDR2 from the germline V gene are SGHRS and YFSETQ. CDR3 length: 17 residues. The CDR3 sequence: CASSWGRTALKSHEQYF. The CDR3 DNA follows: TGCGCCAGCAGCTGGGGGCGGACAGCCCTAAAATCCCACGAGCAGTACTTC.

The rearrangement uses TRBV19 and TRBJ1-5; TRBD1 aligns across 10 bases. This CDR3 spans 17 amino acids. Per the germline V gene, CDR1 is LNHDA and CDR2 is SQIVND (reference sequence). The ends lost 7 bases at V and 6 bases at J; junction bases unmatched: 15. This chain's CDR3 is CASKHNSGTGASQPQHF. The CDR3 region has the DNA TGTGCCAGTAAACACAACTCCGGGACAGGGGCGAGTCAGCCCCAGCATTTT. Complete variable domain (other parts from reference TRBV19 and TRBJ1-5): DGGITQSPKYLFRKEGQNVTLSCEQNLNHDAMYWYRQDPGQGLRLIYYSQIVNDFQKGDIAEGYSVSREKKESFPLTVTSAQKNPTAFYLCASKHNSGTGASQPQHFGDGTRLSIL.

CDR3 bases: TGCAGTGCTAGAGGACAGTTTGAAGCTTTCTTT. Protein sequence: CSARGQFEAFF. The chain employs TRBV20-1 and TRBJ1-1; weak D call: TRBD1 (5 bases). Trimming left V 1 base short and J 7 bases short, with 7 bases between. Looked up from germline, CDR1 is DFQATT and CDR2 is SNEGSKA (reference sequence). CDR3 length: 11 amino acids.